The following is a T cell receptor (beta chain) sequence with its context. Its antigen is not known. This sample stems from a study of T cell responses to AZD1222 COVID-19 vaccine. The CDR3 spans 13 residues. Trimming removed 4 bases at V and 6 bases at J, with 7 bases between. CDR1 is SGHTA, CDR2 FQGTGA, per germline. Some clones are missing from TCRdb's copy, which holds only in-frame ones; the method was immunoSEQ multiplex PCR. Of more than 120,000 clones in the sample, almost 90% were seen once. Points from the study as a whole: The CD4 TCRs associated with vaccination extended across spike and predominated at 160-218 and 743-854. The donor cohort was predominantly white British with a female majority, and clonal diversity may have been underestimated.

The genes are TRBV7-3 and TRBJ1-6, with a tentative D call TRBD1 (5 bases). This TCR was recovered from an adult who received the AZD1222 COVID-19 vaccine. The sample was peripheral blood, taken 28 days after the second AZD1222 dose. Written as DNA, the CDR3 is TGTGCCAGCAGCTCGGGACGTAATTCACCCCTCCACTTT. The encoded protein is CASSSGRNSPLHF.